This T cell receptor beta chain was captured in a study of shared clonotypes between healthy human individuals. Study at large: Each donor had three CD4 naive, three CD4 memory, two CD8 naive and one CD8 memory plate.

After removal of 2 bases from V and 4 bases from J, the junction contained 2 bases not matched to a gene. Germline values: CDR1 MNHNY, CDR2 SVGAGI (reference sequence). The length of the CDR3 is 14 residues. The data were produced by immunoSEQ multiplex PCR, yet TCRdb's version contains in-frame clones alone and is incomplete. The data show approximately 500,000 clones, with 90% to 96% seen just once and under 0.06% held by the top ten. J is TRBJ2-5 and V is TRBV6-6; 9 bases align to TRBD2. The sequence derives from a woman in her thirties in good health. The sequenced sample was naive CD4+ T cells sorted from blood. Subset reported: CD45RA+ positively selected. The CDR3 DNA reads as TGTGCCAGCAGTTACCGAGCGGGGGGAGAGACCCAGTACTTC. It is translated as CASSYRAGGETQYF.